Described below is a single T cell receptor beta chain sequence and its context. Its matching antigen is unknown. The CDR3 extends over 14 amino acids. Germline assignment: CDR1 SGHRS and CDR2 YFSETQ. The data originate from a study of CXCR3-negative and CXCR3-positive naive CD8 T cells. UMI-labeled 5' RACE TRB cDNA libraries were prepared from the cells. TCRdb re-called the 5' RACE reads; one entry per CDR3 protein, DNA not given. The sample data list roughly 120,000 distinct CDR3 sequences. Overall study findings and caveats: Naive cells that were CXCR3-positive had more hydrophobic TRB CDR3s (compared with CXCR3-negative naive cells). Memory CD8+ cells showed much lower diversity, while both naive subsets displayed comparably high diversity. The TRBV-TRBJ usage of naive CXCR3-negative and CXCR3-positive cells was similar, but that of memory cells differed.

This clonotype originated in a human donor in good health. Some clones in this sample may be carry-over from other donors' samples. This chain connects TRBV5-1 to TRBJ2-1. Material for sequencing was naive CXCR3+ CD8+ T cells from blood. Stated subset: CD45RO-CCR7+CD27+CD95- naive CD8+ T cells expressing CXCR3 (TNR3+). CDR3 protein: CASSLVFASNEQFF.